This TCR beta chain was profiled in a study of blood T cell repertoires in COVID-19. Overall study context: Collection of acute and convalescent COVID-19 samples took place in the United States, Italy and Spain. The cDNA or gDNA used as material had been derived from T cells, B-cell-depleted T cells, or PBMCs.

Produced via immunoSEQ multiplex PCR; TCRdb's table is partial and in-frame only. The top ten hold under 11% of the sample, which has some 200,000 clones, about four fifths seen once. The V segment lost 5 bases and the J segment 4 bases; nucleotides outside the gene matches: 5. Germline V gives CDR1 SGHAT, CDR2 FQDESV (reference sequence). The length of the CDR3 is 14 residues. The rearrangement uses TRBV11-1 and TRBJ1-2, with TRBD1 matching 9 bases. The sequenced sample was peripheral blood. The source is a woman older than 75 with acute or convalescent COVID-19. The CDR3 is CASSPDRGSYGYTF. The CDR3 DNA is TGTGCCAGCAGCCCGGACAGGGGAAGCTATGGCTACACCTTC.